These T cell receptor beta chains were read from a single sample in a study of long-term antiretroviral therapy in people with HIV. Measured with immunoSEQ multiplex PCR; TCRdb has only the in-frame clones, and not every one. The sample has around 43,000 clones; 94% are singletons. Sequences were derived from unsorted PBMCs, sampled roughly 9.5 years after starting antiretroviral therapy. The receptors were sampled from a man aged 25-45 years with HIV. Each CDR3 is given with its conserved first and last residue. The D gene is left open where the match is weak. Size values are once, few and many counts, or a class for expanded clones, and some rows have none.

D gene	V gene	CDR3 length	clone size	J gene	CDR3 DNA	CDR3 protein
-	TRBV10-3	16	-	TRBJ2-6	TGTGCCATCAGTGGGGGAGGTATCTCTGGGGCCAACGTCCTGACTTTC	CAISGGGISGANVLTF
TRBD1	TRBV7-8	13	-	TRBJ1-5	TGTGCCAGCGGTAATGACAGGGATCAGCCCCAGCATTTT	CASGNDRDQPQHF
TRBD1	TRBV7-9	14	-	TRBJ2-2	TGTGCCAGCCTCCGACAGGGACAGCTTGGGGAGCTGTTTTTT	CASLRQGQLGELFF
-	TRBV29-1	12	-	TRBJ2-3	TGCAGCGTTGAAGGGGTGGGGGATACGCAGTATTTT	CSVEGVGDTQYF
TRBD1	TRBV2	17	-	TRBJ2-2	TGTGCCAGCACTGGCCCGGGGACAGGCGTTTTTGGGGGGGAGCTGTTTTTT	CASTGPGTGVFGGELFF
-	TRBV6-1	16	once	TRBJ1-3	TGTGCCAGCAGTGGGGGACCCGCTTTCCCTGGAAACACCATATATTTT	CASSGGPAFPGNTIYF
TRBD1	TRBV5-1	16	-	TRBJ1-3	TGCGCCAGCAACCCGGGACAGGGGTCCGCCCCCCACACCATATATTTT	CASNPGQGSAPHTIYF
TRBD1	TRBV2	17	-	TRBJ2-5	TGTGCCAGCAAACCCCGGCGGGGGGACAGGGGGCGGGAGACCCAGTACTTC	CASKPRRGDRGRETQYF
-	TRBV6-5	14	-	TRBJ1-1	TGTGCCAGCAGTTACGGAGGAGATGACACTGAAGCTTTCTTT	CASSYGGDDTEAFF
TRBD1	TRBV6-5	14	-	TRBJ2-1	TGTGCCAGCAGTTACGTGGGACAGTACAATGAGCAGTTCTTC	CASSYVGQYNEQFF
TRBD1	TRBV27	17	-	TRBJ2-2	TGTGCCAGCAGTTTAGACAGGGTCGATCGAGACACCGGGGAGCTGTTTTTT	CASSLDRVDRDTGELFF
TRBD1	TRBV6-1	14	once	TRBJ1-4	TGTGCCAGCAGTGAGGACAGGGCCCGGGAAAAACTGTTTTTT	CASSEDRAREKLFF
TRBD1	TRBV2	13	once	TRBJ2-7	TGTGCCAGCAGCCGGGACAGGGGCTACGAGCAGTACTTC	CASSRDRGYEQYF
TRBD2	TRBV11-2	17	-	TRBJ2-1	TGTGCCAGCAGCTTAGATAGGGCTAGCGGGGGGGCCGAAGTGCAGTTCTTC	CASSLDRASGGAEVQFF
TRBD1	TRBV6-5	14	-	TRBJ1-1	TGTGCCAGCAGTTATAGACAGGGGGGGGCTGAAGCTTTCTTT	CASSYRQGGAEAFF
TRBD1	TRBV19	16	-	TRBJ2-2	TGTGCCAGTAGTCCCTGGGACAGTATAAACACCGGGGAGCTGTTTTTT	CASSPWDSINTGELFF
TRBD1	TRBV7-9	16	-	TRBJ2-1	TGTGCCAGCAGCTTATTGACAGGGGTATCCTACAATGAGCAGTTCTTC	CASSLLTGVSYNEQFF
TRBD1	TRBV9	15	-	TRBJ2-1	TGTGCCAGCAGCCTCCGGGACAGGGATGGGAATGAGCAGTTCTTC	CASSLRDRDGNEQFF
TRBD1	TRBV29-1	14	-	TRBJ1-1	TGCAGCGTTGAGAGGGGGCCGGTGAACACTGAAGCTTTCTTT	CSVERGPVNTEAFF
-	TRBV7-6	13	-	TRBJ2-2	TGTGCCAGCAGCTTCGGGACAACCGGGGAGCTGTTTTTT	CASSFGTTGELFF
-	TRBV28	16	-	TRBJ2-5	TGTGCCAGCAGTCCTGCCACTGGGGCGTGGGCAGAGACCCAGTACTTC	CASSPATGAWAETQYF
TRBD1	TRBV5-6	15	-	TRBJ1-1	TGTGCCAGCAGCTTAGGACAGGGGTCATTCACTGAAGCTTTCTTT	CASSLGQGSFTEAFF
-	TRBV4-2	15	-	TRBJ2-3	TGTGCCAGCAGCCAAGAGCGGGGCTTCACAGATACGCAGTATTTT	CASSQERGFTDTQYF
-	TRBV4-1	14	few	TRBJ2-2	TGCGCCAGCAGCCAAGAAAGGCTTAGTGGGGAGCTGTTTTTT	CASSQERLSGELFF
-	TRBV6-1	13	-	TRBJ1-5	TGTGCCAGCAGCACCACGATCGGTCAGCCCCAGCATTTT	CASSTTIGQPQHF
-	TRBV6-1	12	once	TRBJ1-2	TGTGCCAGCAGTGAATTGGACAGCGGCTACACCTTC	CASSELDSGYTF
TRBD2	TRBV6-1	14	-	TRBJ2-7	TGTGCCAGCAGGACGGGACTAGCGGGGGGAGAGCAGTACTTC	CASRTGLAGGEQYF